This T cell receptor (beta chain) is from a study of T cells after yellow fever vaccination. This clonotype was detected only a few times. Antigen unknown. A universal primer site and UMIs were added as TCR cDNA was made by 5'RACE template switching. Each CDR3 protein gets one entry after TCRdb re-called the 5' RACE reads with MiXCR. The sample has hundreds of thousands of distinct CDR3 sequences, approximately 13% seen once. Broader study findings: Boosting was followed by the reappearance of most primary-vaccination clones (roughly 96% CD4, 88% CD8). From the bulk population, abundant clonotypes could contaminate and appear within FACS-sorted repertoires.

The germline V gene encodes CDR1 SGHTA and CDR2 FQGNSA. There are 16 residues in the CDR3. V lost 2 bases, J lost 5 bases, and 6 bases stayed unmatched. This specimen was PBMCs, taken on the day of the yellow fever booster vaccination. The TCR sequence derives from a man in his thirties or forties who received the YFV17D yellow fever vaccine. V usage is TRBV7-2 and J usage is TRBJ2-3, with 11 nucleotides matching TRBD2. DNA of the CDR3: TGTGCCAGCAGCTTAAGGCTAGCGGGAGGCATAGATACGCAGTATTTT. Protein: CASSLRLAGGIDTQYF. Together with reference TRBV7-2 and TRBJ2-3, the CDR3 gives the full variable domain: GAGVSQSPSNKVTEKGKDVELRCDPISGHTALYWYRQSLGQGLEFLIYFQGNSAPDKSGLPSDRFSAERTGGSVSTLTIQRTQQEDSAVYLCASSLRLAGGIDTQYFGPGTRLTVL.